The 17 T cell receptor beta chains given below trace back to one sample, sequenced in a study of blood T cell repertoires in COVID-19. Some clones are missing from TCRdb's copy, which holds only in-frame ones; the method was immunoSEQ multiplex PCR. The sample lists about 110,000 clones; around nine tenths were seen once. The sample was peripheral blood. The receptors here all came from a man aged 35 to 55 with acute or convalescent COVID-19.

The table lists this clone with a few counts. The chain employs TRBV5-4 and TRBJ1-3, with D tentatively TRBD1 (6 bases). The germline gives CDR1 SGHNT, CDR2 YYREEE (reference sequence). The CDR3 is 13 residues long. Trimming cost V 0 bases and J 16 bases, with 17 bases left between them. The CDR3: CASSLAGGPTSYF. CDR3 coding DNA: TGTGCCAGCAGCTTGGCGGGGGGCCCTACTAGTTATTTT.

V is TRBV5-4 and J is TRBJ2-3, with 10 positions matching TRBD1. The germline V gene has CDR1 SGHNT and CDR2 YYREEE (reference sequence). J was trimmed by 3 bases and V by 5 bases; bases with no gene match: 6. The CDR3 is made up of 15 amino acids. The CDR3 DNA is TGTGCCAGCAGACCGGGACAGGGGCATACAGATACGCAGTATTTT. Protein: CASRPGQGHTDTQYF.

The CDR3 bases are TGCGCCAGCAGCTTGGATGCAGGGATAAGAGATACGCAGTATTTT. Translation: CASSLDAGIRDTQYF. The V gene is TRBV5-1, the J gene TRBJ2-3; the D gene is possibly TRBD1 (5 bases). The CDR3 runs to 15 residues. With 0 bases removed from V and 5 bases from J, the gap between germline ends came to 13 bases. Germline CDR1 reads SGHRS; CDR2 reads YFSETQ.

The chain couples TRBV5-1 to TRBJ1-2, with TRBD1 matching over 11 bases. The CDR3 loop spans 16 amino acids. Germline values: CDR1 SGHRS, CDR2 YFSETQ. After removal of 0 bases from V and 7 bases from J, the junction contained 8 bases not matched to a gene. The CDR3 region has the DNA TGCGCCAGCAGCTTGGAAGTTGGACAGGGGGCTGGTGGCTACACCTTC. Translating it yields CASSLEVGQGAGGYTF.

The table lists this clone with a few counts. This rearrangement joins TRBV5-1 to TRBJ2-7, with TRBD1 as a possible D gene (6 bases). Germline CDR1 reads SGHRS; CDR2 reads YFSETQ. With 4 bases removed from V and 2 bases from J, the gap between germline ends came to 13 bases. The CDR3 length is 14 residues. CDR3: CASSDSGVAYEQYF. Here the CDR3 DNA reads TGCGCCAGCAGCGATTCAGGGGTCGCCTACGAGCAGTACTTC. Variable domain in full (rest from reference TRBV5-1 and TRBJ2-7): KAGVTQTPRYLIKTRGQQVTLSCSPISGHRSVSWYQQTPGQGLQFLFEYFSETQRNKGNFPGRFSGRQFSNSRSEMNVSTLELGDSALYLCASSDSGVAYEQYFGPGTRLTVT.

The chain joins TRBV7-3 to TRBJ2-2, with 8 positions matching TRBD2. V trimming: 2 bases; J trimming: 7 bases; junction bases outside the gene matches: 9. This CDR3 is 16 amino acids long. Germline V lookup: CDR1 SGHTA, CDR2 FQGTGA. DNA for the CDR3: TGTGCCAGCAGCTTAGCCGGGACTAGTAAAGTCGGGGAGCTGTTTTTT. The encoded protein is CASSLAGTSKVGELFF.

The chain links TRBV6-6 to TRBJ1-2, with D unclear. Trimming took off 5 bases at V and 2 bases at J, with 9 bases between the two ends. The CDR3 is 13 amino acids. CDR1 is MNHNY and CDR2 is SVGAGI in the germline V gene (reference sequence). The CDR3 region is CASSPPENYGYTF. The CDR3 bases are TGTGCCAGCAGTCCCCCCGAGAACTATGGCTACACCTTC.

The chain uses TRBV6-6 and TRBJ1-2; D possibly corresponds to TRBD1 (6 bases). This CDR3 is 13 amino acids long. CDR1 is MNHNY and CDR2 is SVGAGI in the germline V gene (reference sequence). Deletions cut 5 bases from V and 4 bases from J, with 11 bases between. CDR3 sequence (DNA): TGTGCCAGCAGTCCGGACAGCTTCTATGGCTACACCTTC. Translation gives CASSPDSFYGYTF.

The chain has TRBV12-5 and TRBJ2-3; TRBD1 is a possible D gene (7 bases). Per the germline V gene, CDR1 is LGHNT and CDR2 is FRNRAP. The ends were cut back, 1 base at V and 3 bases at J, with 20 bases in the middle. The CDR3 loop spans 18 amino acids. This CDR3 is CASGLGGKDRVRTDTQYF. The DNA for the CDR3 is TGTGCTAGTGGTTTGGGCGGGAAAGACAGGGTTCGGACAGATACGCAGTATTTT.

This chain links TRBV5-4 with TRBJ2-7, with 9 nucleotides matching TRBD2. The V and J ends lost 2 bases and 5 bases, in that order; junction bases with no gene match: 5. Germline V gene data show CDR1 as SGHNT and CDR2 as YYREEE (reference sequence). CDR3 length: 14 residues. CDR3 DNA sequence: TGTGCCAGCAGCTTAGGCGGGAGGGTAAACGAGCAGTACTTC. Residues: CASSLGGRVNEQYF.

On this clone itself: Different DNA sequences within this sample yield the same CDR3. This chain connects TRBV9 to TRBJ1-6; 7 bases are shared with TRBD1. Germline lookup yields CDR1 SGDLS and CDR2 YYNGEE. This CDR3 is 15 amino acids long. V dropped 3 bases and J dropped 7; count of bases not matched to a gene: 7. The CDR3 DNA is TGTGCCAGCAGCGCTACCGGGACAGAAAATTCACCCCTCCACTTT. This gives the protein CASSATGTENSPLHF.

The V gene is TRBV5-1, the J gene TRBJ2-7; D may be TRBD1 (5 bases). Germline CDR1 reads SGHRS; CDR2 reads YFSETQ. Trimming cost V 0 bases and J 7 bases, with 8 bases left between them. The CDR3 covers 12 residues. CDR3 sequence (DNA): TGCGCCAGCAGCTTGGAAGGGGTAGAGCAGTACTTC. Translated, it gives CASSLEGVEQYF.

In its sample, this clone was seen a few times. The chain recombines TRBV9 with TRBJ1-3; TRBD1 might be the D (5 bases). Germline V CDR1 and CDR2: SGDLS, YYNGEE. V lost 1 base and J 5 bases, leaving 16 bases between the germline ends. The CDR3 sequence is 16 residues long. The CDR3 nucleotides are TGTGCCAGCAGCGTATCCCCTCAGACAGACCGAAACACCATATATTTT. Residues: CASSVSPQTDRNTIYF.

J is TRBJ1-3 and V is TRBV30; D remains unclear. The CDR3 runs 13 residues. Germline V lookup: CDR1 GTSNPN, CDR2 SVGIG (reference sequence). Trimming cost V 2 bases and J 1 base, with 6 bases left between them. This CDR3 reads CAWSTGSGNTIYF. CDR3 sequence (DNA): TGTGCCTGGAGTACGGGTTCTGGAAACACCATATATTTT.

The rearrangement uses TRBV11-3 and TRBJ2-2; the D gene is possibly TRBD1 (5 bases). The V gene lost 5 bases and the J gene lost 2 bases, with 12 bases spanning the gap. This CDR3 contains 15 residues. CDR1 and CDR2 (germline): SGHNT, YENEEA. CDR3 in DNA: TGTGCCAGCAGCCCAAAAGGGGTTAACACCGGGGAGCTGTTTTTT. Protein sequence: CASSPKGVNTGELFF.

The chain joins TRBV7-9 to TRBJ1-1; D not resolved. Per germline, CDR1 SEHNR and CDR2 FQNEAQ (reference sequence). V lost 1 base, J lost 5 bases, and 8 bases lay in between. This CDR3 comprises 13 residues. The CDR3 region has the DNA TGTGCCAGCAGCTTAGACGGCGGAACTGAAGCTTTCTTT. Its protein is CASSLDGGTEAFF.

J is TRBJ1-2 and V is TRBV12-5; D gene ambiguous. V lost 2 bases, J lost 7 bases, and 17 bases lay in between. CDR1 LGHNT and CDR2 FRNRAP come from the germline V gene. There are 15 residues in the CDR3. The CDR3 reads CASGLLFGVGFGYTF. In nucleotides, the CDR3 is TGTGCTAGTGGTTTGCTCTTCGGGGTGGGTTTTGGCTACACCTTC.